Below, 25 T cell receptor beta chains from the same sample are listed, as sequenced in a study of T cell responses to AZD1222 COVID-19 vaccine. TCRdb keeps only in-frame clones here, not all; method: immunoSEQ multiplex PCR. The data show about 140,000 clones, with approximately 90% seen just once and 1.9% held by the top ten. The sequenced sample was peripheral blood, obtained on day 0 of AZD1222 vaccination. The receptors stem from an adult in good health.

This clone appeared once. The chain is built from TRBV28 and TRBJ2-7, with TRBD1 matching over 9 bases. CDR1 and CDR2 from the germline V gene are MDHEN and SYDVKM. CDR3 length: 15 residues. Trimming at V came to 7 bases and at J to 5 bases, leaving 12 bases not matched to a gene. CDR3 residues: CASTSTGQGSDEQYF. The CDR3 nucleotides are TGTGCCAGCACCTCCACGGGACAGGGATCGGACGAGCAGTACTTC.

This clone was detected only a few times. The CDR3 protein is CASSLDGRSRQPQHF. CDR3 coding DNA: TGTGCCAGCAGCTTAGATGGCCGGTCTAGGCAGCCCCAGCATTTT. The V gene is TRBV11-3, the J gene TRBJ1-5; D not resolved. Germline CDR1 SGHNT, CDR2 YENEEA. This CDR3 contains 15 residues. The V and J ends lost 0 bases and 7 bases respectively, with 13 bases between them.

V and J are TRBV9 and TRBJ1-1; 8 bases are shared with TRBD1. The V gene's germline CDR1 is SGDLS and CDR2 YYNGEE. The CDR3 is made up of 13 amino acids. J was trimmed by 7 bases and V by 2 bases; bases with no gene match: 4. This CDR3 reads CASSVGQGREAFF. In DNA form, the CDR3 reads TGTGCCAGCAGCGTCGGACAGGGACGTGAAGCTTTCTTT.

This clone came up once. The chain links TRBV5-1 to TRBJ1-6; D possibly corresponds to TRBD1 (5 bases). The CDR3 sequence is 14 residues long. Germline-derived CDR1 and CDR2 are SGHRS and YFSETQ. Trimming took 3 bases from V and 7 from J, leaving 11 bases between them. This CDR3 reads CASSSGTGNSPLHF. As DNA, the CDR3 is TGCGCCAGCAGCTCGGGGACGGGAAATTCACCCCTCCACTTT. The variable domain in full, with the rest retrieved from reference TRBV5-1 and TRBJ1-6, is KAGVTQTPRYLIKTRGQQVTLSCSPISGHRSVSWYQQTPGQGLQFLFEYFSETQRNKGNFPGRFSGRQFSNSRSEMNVSTLELGDSALYLCASSSGTGNSPLHFGNGTRLTVT.

The rearrangement links TRBV12-5 to TRBJ1-5; D ambiguous. This CDR3 is 23 amino acids long. Trimming cost V 0 bases and J 2 bases, with 32 bases left between them. The germline CDR1 and CDR2 sequences are LGHNT and FRNRAP. CDR3 in amino acids: CASGLVGRIRNIPKGFGNQPQHF. The CDR3 DNA reads TGTGCTAGTGGTTTGGTCGGCCGGATTAGAAACATACCCAAGGGTTTTGGCAATCAGCCCCAGCATTTT.

V gene TRBV2 combines with J gene TRBJ2-7; no firm D call. This CDR3 is built from 15 residues. The V and J ends lost 4 bases and 4 bases respectively, with 17 bases between them. Germline assignment: CDR1 SNHLY and CDR2 FYNNEI. The CDR3 DNA reads TGTGCCAGCAGTGTACTTCGTGGGCCATCATACGAGCAGTACTTC. This gives the protein CASSVLRGPSYEQYF.

This chain joins TRBV28 and TRBJ2-1; no definite D call. V lost 4 bases and J 8 bases, leaving 21 bases between the germline ends. The CDR3 has 16 amino acids. The V gene's germline CDR1 is MDHEN and CDR2 SYDVKM. The CDR3 spells CASSSPLLTQFYEQFF. The CDR3 DNA is TGTGCCAGCAGTTCCCCACTCCTCACACAGTTTTATGAGCAGTTCTTC.

This clone has only one observation. This sequence joins TRBV5-1 and TRBJ1-5; D might be TRBD1 (6 bases). CDR3 length: 14 residues. Trimming removed 0 bases from V and 6 bases from J, with 10 bases in between. CDR1 is SGHRS and CDR2 is YFSETQ in the germline V gene. The CDR3 loop reads CASSLAGVGQPQHF. The CDR3 DNA sequence: TGCGCCAGCAGCTTGGCAGGGGTCGGTCAGCCCCAGCATTTT.

The rearrangement joins TRBV5-1 to TRBJ2-4, with D possibly TRBD2 on 5 matching bases. The germline V gene encodes CDR1 SGHRS and CDR2 YFSETQ. Trimming stripped 1 base from V and 0 bases from J, with 11 bases between. This CDR3 has 16 amino acids. In nucleotides, the CDR3 is TGCGCCAGCAGCTTGTTTTTGAGGGAAGCCAAAAACATTCAGTACTTC. Its translation: CASSLFLREAKNIQYF.

The chain uses TRBV11-2 and TRBJ1-1; D unresolved. This CDR3 contains 13 residues. The germline CDR1 and CDR2 sequences are SGHAT and FQNNGV. Trimming shortened V by 1 base and J by 4 bases, and 7 bases separated the two germline ends. The CDR3 sequence: CASSLAGGTEAFF. Here the CDR3 DNA reads TGTGCCAGCAGCTTAGCAGGTGGCACTGAAGCTTTCTTT.

J is TRBJ1-2 and V is TRBV4-3; D remains ambiguous. The germline CDR1 and CDR2 sequences are LGHNA and YSLEER. The V and J ends lost 1 base and 2 bases respectively, with 5 bases between them. The CDR3 extends over 13 amino acids. The CDR3 region is CASSQANNYGYTF. Written as DNA, the CDR3 is TGCGCCAGCAGCCAAGCCAACAACTATGGCTACACCTTC.

The chain links TRBV28 to TRBJ1-5, with D perhaps matching TRBD1 (6 bases). The germline gives CDR1 MDHEN, CDR2 SYDVKM. The CDR3 is 17 amino acids. V was pared by 5 bases and J by 0 bases, with 17 bases between. CDR3 in amino acids: CASSRADSFHSNQPQHF. The CDR3 DNA sequence: TGTGCCAGCAGTCGGGCGGACAGTTTTCATAGCAATCAGCCCCAGCATTTT.

V and J are TRBV19 and TRBJ2-1; 9 nucleotides agree with TRBD2. This CDR3 spans 17 amino acids. Germline-derived CDR1 and CDR2 are LNHDA and SQIVND (reference sequence). With 3 bases clipped from V and 3 bases from J, the junction kept 9 bases outside the gene matches. CDR3 residues: CASSIRGREGLYNEQFF. CDR3 DNA sequence: TGTGCCAGTAGTATTCGCGGGAGGGAGGGCCTCTACAATGAGCAGTTCTTC.

The rearrangement links TRBV19 to TRBJ1-1, with a possible D match to TRBD1 (5 bases). Trimming pared 5 bases from V and 8 bases from J, leaving 15 bases between. CDR3 length: 13 amino acids. Germline V CDR1 and CDR2: LNHDA, SQIVND (reference sequence). CDR3 DNA: TGTGCCAGTAGTCCCCGGTGGGGGGGGGAAGCTTTCTTT. It yields the protein CASSPRWGGEAFF. The whole variable domain, filled in from reference TRBV19 and TRBJ1-1, reads DGGITQSPKYLFRKEGQNVTLSCEQNLNHDAMYWYRQDPGQGLRLIYYSQIVNDFQKGDIAEGYSVSREKKESFPLTVTSAQKNPTAFYLCASSPRWGGEAFFGQGTRLTVV.

The chain carries TRBV4-3 and TRBJ2-7, with D possibly TRBD2 on 6 matching bases. The CDR3 contains 15 residues. Looked up from germline, CDR1 is LGHNA and CDR2 is YSLEER. Trimming cost V 1 base and J 3 bases, with 13 bases left between them. The CDR3 loop is CASSQGRGPIYEQYF. The CDR3 DNA is TGCGCCAGCAGCCAAGGGCGGGGCCCTATCTACGAGCAGTACTTC.

The V gene is TRBV19, the J gene TRBJ1-3; 9 bases are a match to TRBD1. V was pared by 7 bases and J by 1 base, with 5 bases of the junction left unmatched. The CDR3 spans 15 residues. Per germline, CDR1 LNHDA and CDR2 SQIVND (reference sequence). CDR3 region: CASKTGGTSGNTIYF. The DNA for the CDR3 is TGTGCCAGTAAAACAGGGGGCACGTCTGGAAACACCATATATTTT. Combining the CDR3 with reference TRBV19 and TRBJ1-3 gives the whole variable domain DGGITQSPKYLFRKEGQNVTLSCEQNLNHDAMYWYRQDPGQGLRLIYYSQIVNDFQKGDIAEGYSVSREKKESFPLTVTSAQKNPTAFYLCASKTGGTSGNTIYFGEGSWLTVV.

The chain recombines TRBV7-9 with TRBJ1-6; possibly TRBD1 for D (5 bases). The CDR3 is made up of 15 amino acids. Germline V CDR1 and CDR2: SEHNR, FQNEAQ (reference sequence). Trimming shortened V by 1 base and J by 7 bases, and 11 bases separated the two germline ends. This CDR3 is CASSLDGGSNSPLHF. Here the CDR3 DNA reads TGTGCCAGCAGCTTAGATGGGGGGTCGAATTCACCCCTCCACTTT.

The chain uses TRBV6-1 and TRBJ1-2; D is ambiguous. The CDR3 sequence is 16 residues long. Trimming pared 0 bases from V and 4 bases from J, leaving 15 bases between. Germline CDR1 reads MNHNS; CDR2 reads SASEGT. The CDR3 DNA reads TGTGCCAGCAGTGAAGCGGGCAGGTCCCCGGGCTATGGCTACACCTTC. This sequence encodes CASSEAGRSPGYGYTF.

The genes are TRBV28 and TRBJ1-3; D is ambiguous. Germline lookup yields CDR1 MDHEN and CDR2 SYDVKM. Trimming removed 7 bases from V and 0 bases from J, with 19 bases in between. The CDR3 consists of 17 residues. CDR3 bases: TGTGCCAGCATCCCCTCGTCAGGAACCTACTCTGGAAACACCATATATTTT. Its protein product is CASIPSSGTYSGNTIYF.

The chain couples TRBV5-6 to TRBJ1-2, with a possible D match to TRBD1 (6 bases). This CDR3 region has 13 residues. Germline loops: CDR1 SGHDT, CDR2 YYEEEE. V was cut by 3 bases and J by 7 bases, with 13 bases left in between. Written as DNA, the CDR3 is TGTGCCAGCAGCTACTACAGGGTTACTGGCTACACCTTC. As protein: CASSYYRVTGYTF. The complete variable domain, with remaining parts taken from reference TRBV5-6 and TRBJ1-2, reads DAGVTQSPTHLIKTRGQQVTLRCSPKSGHDTVSWYQQALGQGPQFIFQYYEEEERQRGNFPDRFSGHQFPNYSSELNVNALLLGDSALYLCASSYYRVTGYTFGSGTRLTVV.

The chain links TRBV2 to TRBJ1-1; no clear D gene. The CDR3 covers 11 residues. Trimming pared 8 bases from V and 5 bases from J, leaving 9 bases between. The germline gives CDR1 SNHLY, CDR2 FYNNEI. CDR3: CASEAGTEAFF. The CDR3 nucleotides read TGTGCCAGCGAGGCCGGAACTGAAGCTTTCTTT.

This clone was seen a few times. The chain links TRBV6-4 to TRBJ2-3; 9 positions agree with TRBD2. In germline, CDR1 is MRHNA, CDR2 SNTAGT. With 2 bases clipped from V and 4 bases from J, the junction kept 4 bases outside the gene matches. The CDR3 runs to 15 residues. The CDR3 protein is CASSDLAGRADTQYF. As DNA, the CDR3 is TGTGCCAGCAGTGACCTAGCGGGAAGGGCAGATACGCAGTATTTT.

The chain has TRBV7-9 and TRBJ2-7; no reliable D call. The CDR3 covers 11 residues. V was trimmed by 0 bases and J by 7 bases, leaving 4 bases between them. Germline loops: CDR1 SEHNR, CDR2 FQNEAQ (reference sequence). The CDR3 reads CASSLAEEQYF. The CDR3, as DNA: TGTGCCAGCAGCTTAGCAGAGGAGCAGTACTTC.

The V call is TRBV7-8, the J call TRBJ1-5, with D unresolved. CDR3 length: 12 residues. V gave up 2 bases and J gave up 5 bases, with 4 bases separating them. Germline lookup yields CDR1 SGHVS and CDR2 FQNEAQ. This CDR3 reads CASSLYDQPQHF. CDR3 sequence (DNA): TGTGCCAGCAGCTTATATGATCAGCCCCAGCATTTT.

The V and J genes are TRBV7-3 and TRBJ1-4; D might be TRBD1 (6 bases). CDR3 length: 15 amino acids. The germline V gene encodes CDR1 SGHTA and CDR2 FQGTGA. Trimming stripped 0 bases from V and 8 bases from J, with 13 bases between. The CDR3 here is CASSLTAGVGEKLFF. The CDR3 nucleotides are TGTGCCAGCAGCTTAACCGCAGGGGTGGGAGAAAAACTGTTTTTT.